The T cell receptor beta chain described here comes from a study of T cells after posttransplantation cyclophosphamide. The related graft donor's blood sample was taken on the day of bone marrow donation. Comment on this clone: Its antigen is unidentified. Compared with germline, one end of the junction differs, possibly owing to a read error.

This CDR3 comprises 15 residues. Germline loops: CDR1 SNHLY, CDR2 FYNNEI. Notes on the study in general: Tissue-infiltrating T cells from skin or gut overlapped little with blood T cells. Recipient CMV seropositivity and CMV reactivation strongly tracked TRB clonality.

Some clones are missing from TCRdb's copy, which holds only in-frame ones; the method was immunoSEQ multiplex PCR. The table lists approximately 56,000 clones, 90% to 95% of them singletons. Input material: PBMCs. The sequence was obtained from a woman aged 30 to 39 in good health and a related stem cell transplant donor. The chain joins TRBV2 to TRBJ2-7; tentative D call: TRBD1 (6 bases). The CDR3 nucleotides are TGTGCCAGCAGTGAATATCCCAGGGGATCCTACGAGCAGTGCTTC. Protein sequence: CASSEYPRGSYEQCF.